Below are 27 T cell receptor beta chains sequenced from a single sample in a study of blood T cells in healthy people across ages. A second PCR, run for about 7 to 12 cycles, used a sample-barcoded 5' primer plus a J-beta primer mix. TCRdb re-called the 5' RACE reads with MiXCR, one entry per CDR3 protein. The repertoire holds about 970,000 distinct CDR3 sequences, roughly 51% seen once, with about 20% in the top ten. Sequenced sample: blood. The receptor source for this set is a woman aged 55-69 years in good health.

The chain has TRBV7-2 and TRBJ2-7; D gene ambiguous. The germline gives CDR1 SGHTA, CDR2 FQGNSA. The V end was cut by 1 base, the J end by 0 bases, with 10 bases between. The CDR3 loop spans 15 amino acids. The CDR3: CASSLGSMSSYEQYF. The CDR3 DNA follows: TGTGCCAGCAGCTTAGGCAGCATGAGCTCCTACGAGCAGTACTTC.

The V gene is TRBV2, the J gene TRBJ2-7; D remains unclear. Trimming removed 5 bases from V and 2 bases from J, with 13 bases in between. CDR3 length equals 14 residues. CDR1 and CDR2 (germline): SNHLY, FYNNEI. In DNA form, the CDR3 reads TGTGCCAGCAGTAGTAACGGCCTAACCTACGAGCAGTACTTC. Its protein product is CASSSNGLTYEQYF.

This clonotype was detected only a few times. The rearrangement links TRBV7-9 to TRBJ2-1, with 8 bases that match TRBD2. This CDR3 has 17 residues. V was pared by 5 bases and J by 3 bases, with 12 bases of the junction left unmatched. Germline loops: CDR1 SEHNR, CDR2 FQNEAQ (reference sequence). The CDR3: CASSQGAPSGYYNEQFF. In DNA form, the CDR3 reads TGTGCCAGCAGCCAAGGTGCGCCTAGCGGGTACTACAATGAGCAGTTCTTC.

This clonotype was recorded a few times. The chain carries TRBV25-1 and TRBJ1-2, with D hard to call. Between the trimmed V and J ends, which lost 3 bases and 2 bases, there was a span of 13 bases. The CDR3 is 15 residues long. Germline V gene sequence: CDR1 MGHDK, CDR2 SYGVNS. CDR3 protein: CASSEGNRGNYGYTF. Here the CDR3 DNA reads TGTGCCAGCAGTGAGGGAAACCGGGGAAACTATGGCTACACCTTC.

The chain combines TRBV15 with TRBJ2-1; D remains ambiguous. Trimming removed 5 bases at V and 6 bases at J, with 11 bases between. This CDR3 comprises 13 residues. Germline CDR1 reads LNHNV; CDR2 reads YYDKDF (reference sequence). As DNA, the CDR3 is TGTGCCACCAGCCCCCGAGGTCGCAATGAGCAGTTCTTC. Translated, it gives CATSPRGRNEQFF.

The chain links TRBV6-5 to TRBJ2-7; 11 nucleotides line up with TRBD2. V was pared by 2 bases and J by 12 bases, with 3 bases of the junction left unmatched. The CDR3 is made up of 12 amino acids. Germline V gene sequence: CDR1 MNHEY, CDR2 SVGAGI. CDR3 residues: CASSYGTSGWYF. In DNA, the CDR3 is TGTGCCAGCAGTTACGGGACTAGCGGATGGTACTTC.

This clonotype appeared once. CDR3 residues: CSASGGGGLNTEAFF. CDR3 nucleotides: TGCAGTGCTAGCGGGGGGGGCGGGTTGAACACTGAAGCTTTCTTT. The chain has TRBV20-1 and TRBJ1-1; D is perhaps TRBD1 (6 bases). The CDR3 is made up of 15 amino acids. The V and J ends lost 3 bases and 0 bases respectively, with 14 bases between them. From germline, CDR1 is DFQATT and CDR2 SNEGSKA (reference sequence).

The sample holds a few counts of this clonotype. The chain uses TRBV9 and TRBJ2-1; 8 bases are shared with TRBD2. The V gene end was trimmed by 4 bases and the J gene end by 8 bases; junction bases not matched to a gene: 11. This CDR3 spans 15 amino acids. CDR1 is SGDLS, CDR2 YYNGEE, per germline. The CDR3 protein is CASSQQTGLGDEQFF. CDR3 DNA: TGTGCCAGCAGCCAGCAGACGGGACTAGGTGATGAGCAGTTCTTC.

This chain joins TRBV20-1 and TRBJ2-3; a weak D match, TRBD2 (5 bases). V was shortened by 3 bases and J by 6 bases, with 13 bases between the two germline ends. Germline values: CDR1 DFQATT, CDR2 SNEGSKA (reference sequence). The CDR3 length is 13 residues. The CDR3 DNA sequence: TGCAGTGCTAGGAGGCTGCGGGCGGATACGCAGTATTTT. It encodes CSARRLRADTQYF.

This clonotype came up a few times. This chain joins TRBV7-2 and TRBJ1-4; 9 bases match TRBD1. Germline V gives CDR1 SGHTA, CDR2 FQGNSA. The V gene end was trimmed by 2 bases and the J gene end by 10 bases; junction bases not matched to a gene: 11. CDR3 length: 16 residues. This chain's CDR3 is CASSLREQGAQGKLFF. CDR3 coding DNA: TGTGCCAGCAGCTTAAGAGAACAGGGGGCGCAAGGAAAACTGTTTTTT.

This chain joins TRBV18 and TRBJ1-2; possibly TRBD1 for D (5 bases). The CDR3 is 13 amino acids. The V gene's germline CDR1 is KGHSH and CDR2 LQKENI. Trimming took 3 bases from V and 4 from J, leaving 9 bases between them. In DNA form, the CDR3 reads TGTGCCAGCTCACCGGACACGGGCTATGGCTACACCTTC. The encoded protein is CASSPDTGYGYTF.

The chain carries TRBV6-6 and TRBJ2-1; 9 nucleotides agree with TRBD1. This CDR3 region has 16 residues. With 5 bases clipped from V and 3 bases from J, the junction kept 8 bases outside the gene matches. CDR1 and CDR2 (germline): MNHNY, SVGAGI (reference sequence). CDR3 nucleotide sequence: TGTGCCAGCAGTGACTTCCGGGACAGGGTCTACAATGAGCAGTTCTTC. Its translation is CASSDFRDRVYNEQFF.

The chain is built from TRBV4-1 and TRBJ1-6, with 7 bases aligning to TRBD1. The trim removed 3 bases at V and 8 bases at J, leaving 4 bases unmatched. The germline V gene has CDR1 MGHRA and CDR2 YSYEKL. The CDR3 runs to 14 residues. CDR3 nucleotides: TGCGCCAGCAGCCAGGTTCAGGGGGATTCACCCCTCCACTTT. As protein: CASSQVQGDSPLHF.

The chain uses TRBV3-1 and TRBJ1-2; 9 positions match TRBD1. Germline V gene sequence: CDR1 LGHDT, CDR2 YNNKEL (reference sequence). The trim removed 4 bases at V and 5 bases at J, leaving 8 bases unmatched. This CDR3 is built from 15 residues. The CDR3 coding sequence is TGTGCCAGCAGCCCATCAGGGACAGGGCAATATGGCTACACCTTC. Protein sequence: CASSPSGTGQYGYTF.

This rearrangement joins TRBV20-1 to TRBJ2-7, with D perhaps matching TRBD1 (6 bases). Germline-derived CDR1 and CDR2 are DFQATT and SNEGSKA (reference sequence). The V and J ends lost 5 bases and 9 bases respectively, with 14 bases between them. The CDR3 spans 11 residues. CDR3 bases: TGCAGTGCTGGGGGACAAGGGCGGCAGTACTTC. Translation gives CSAGGQGRQYF.

This clonotype was counted a few times. The chain is built from TRBV4-1 and TRBJ2-7; D is ambiguous. There are 13 residues in the CDR3. V gave up 0 bases and J gave up 5 bases, with 8 bases separating them. Germline V gives CDR1 MGHRA, CDR2 YSYEKL. The chain's CDR3 is CASSQDLEDEQYF. The CDR3 coding sequence is TGCGCCAGCAGCCAAGATTTAGAGGACGAGCAGTACTTC.

The rearrangement joins TRBV7-2 to TRBJ2-4; D gene unclear. The closer fit of TRBJ2-7 to the DNA end suggests the J call may be wrong. The germline CDR1 and CDR2 sequences are SGHTA and FQGNSA. The CDR3 has 14 amino acids. The CDR3 sequence is CASSFTTAGYEQYF. The DNA for the CDR3 is TGTGCCAGCAGCTTCACCACAGCCGGATACGAGCAGTACTTC.

V is TRBV4-1 and J is TRBJ2-3; maybe TRBD2 (5 bases). The CDR3 contains 15 residues. V dropped 3 bases and J dropped 4 bases, with 14 bases sitting between them. Germline V CDR1 and CDR2: MGHRA, YSYEKL. CDR3 coding DNA: TGCGCCAGCAGCCAGCAAGAGAGGGATGCAGATACGCAGTATTTT. This sequence encodes CASSQQERDADTQYF.

The rearrangement uses TRBV12-3 or TRBV12-4 and TRBJ2-6; possible D gene TRBD1, 7 bases. With 5 bases removed from V and 4 bases from J, the gap between germline ends came to 18 bases. The CDR3 sequence is 17 residues long. The CDR3 reads CASSLTARGRGANVLTF. DNA of the CDR3: TGTGCCAGCAGTCTGACAGCCAGGGGGAGGGGGGCCAACGTCCTGACTTTC.

This clonotype showed up just once. V usage is TRBV18 and J usage is TRBJ2-5; D might be TRBD1 (6 bases). Gene TRBJ2-7 matches the end of the DNA better, so the J call may be wrong. CDR3 size: 14 residues. CDR1 KGHSH and CDR2 LQKENI come from the germline V gene. The CDR3 loop reads CASSITGQSAEQYF. The CDR3 DNA reads TGTGCCAGCTCAATAACAGGGCAGTCCGCCGAGCAGTACTTC.

This clonotype showed up just a few times. The J gene is TRBJ1-5, the V gene TRBV4-3; no clear D gene. CDR3 size: 17 residues. Germline-derived CDR1 and CDR2 are LGHNA and YSLEER. Between the trimmed V and J ends, which lost 4 bases and 4 bases, there was a span of 20 bases. The DNA of the CDR3 is TGCGCCAGCAGCCGTTCATTCTCTCGGAGTTCGAATCAGCCCCAGCATTTT. This codes for CASSRSFSRSSNQPQHF.

This chain uses TRBV20-1 with TRBJ2-7; 7 positions match TRBD1. V lost 5 bases, J lost 6 bases, and 4 bases stayed unmatched. Germline values: CDR1 DFQATT, CDR2 SNEGSKA (reference sequence). This CDR3 region has 11 residues. The CDR3 sequence is CSAATGVEQYF. Here the CDR3 DNA reads TGCAGTGCTGCCACAGGGGTCGAGCAGTACTTC.

This sequence joins TRBV10-2 and TRBJ2-7; 9 positions match TRBD1. Germline V gene lookup returns CDR1 WSHSY and CDR2 SAAADI. The CDR3 has 13 amino acids. Germline trimming cut 10 bases from V and 3 bases from J; bases unmatched to any gene: 7. This chain's CDR3 is CATGDREYYEQYF. CDR3 nucleotides: TGCGCCACCGGGGACAGGGAGTACTACGAGCAGTACTTC.

The chain recombines TRBV14 with TRBJ2-7; 7 bases map to TRBD1. The CDR3 is 16 amino acids. Trimming took 4 bases from V and 2 from J; bases not matched to a gene: 11. The germline CDR1 and CDR2 sequences are SGHDN and FVKESK. CDR3 sequence reads: CASSPFIIRGPYEQYF. The DNA of the CDR3 is TGTGCCAGCAGCCCCTTTATTATTAGGGGGCCCTACGAGCAGTACTTC.

The chain uses TRBV28 and TRBJ2-5; D may correspond to TRBD1 or TRBD2 (6 bases each). The CDR3 length is 15 residues. With 5 bases removed from V and 1 base from J, the gap between germline ends came to 14 bases. Per germline, CDR1 MDHEN and CDR2 SYDVKM. CDR3 region: CASSRPGASQETQYF. The DNA of the CDR3 is TGTGCCAGCAGTAGACCGGGGGCGAGCCAAGAGACCCAGTACTTC. Based on the CDR3 plus reference TRBV28 and TRBJ2-5, the full variable domain is DVKVTQSSRYLVKRTGEKVFLECVQDMDHENMFWYRQDPGLGLRLIYFSYDVKMKEKGDIPEGYSVSREKKERFSLILESASTNQTSMYLCASSRPGASQETQYFGPGTRLLVL.

The chain joins TRBV18 to TRBJ2-7, with D perhaps matching TRBD1 (5 bases). V was clipped by 2 bases and J by 7 bases, with 21 bases between them. The CDR3 loop spans 16 amino acids. CDR1 and CDR2 from the germline V gene are KGHSH and LQKENI. CDR3 residues: CASSPMVHVRDREQYF. In nucleotides, the CDR3 is TGTGCCAGCTCACCAATGGTCCATGTCAGGGATCGTGAGCAGTACTTC.

The chain links TRBV9 to TRBJ2-1; D possibly corresponds to TRBD1 (5 bases). Germline CDR1 and CDR2: SGDLS and YYNGEE. The CDR3 sequence is 14 residues long. V lost 2 bases and J lost 1, with 7 bases in between. CDR3: CASSVGLSYNEQFF. CDR3 sequence (DNA): TGTGCCAGCAGCGTGGGGCTATCCTACAATGAGCAGTTCTTC.